The 32 T cell receptor beta chains listed next were all sequenced from one sample in a study of molecular identifiers for immune sequencing clone quantification. TCRdb redid the calling of the PCR reads with MiXCR, one entry per CDR3 protein. This sample has over 55,000 distinct CDR3 sequences, with 15% to 20% found just once. Input material: naive CD8+ T cells from blood, with Jurkat cell RNA spiked in. Noted subset: FACS-sorted CD8+CD4-CCR7+CD45RA+ naive T cells. The receptors were gathered from a human donor in good health. Some libraries in this study had Jurkat cell RNA spiked in.

This clonotype was detected ten times or more. The chain couples TRBV12-3 or TRBV12-4 to TRBJ2-1; D is ambiguous. Trimming took 7 bases from V and 2 from J, leaving 6 bases between them. The CDR3 sequence is 12 residues long. The CDR3 sequence: CASTLAYNEQFF. CDR3 DNA: TGTGCCAGCACCCTGGCCTACAATGAGCAGTTCTTC.

The V call is TRBV15, the J call TRBJ2-7; 8 nucleotides align to TRBD1. This CDR3 comprises 16 residues. V shed 0 bases, J shed 5 bases, and the junction held 9 bases outside the gene matches. Germline V gives CDR1 LNHNV, CDR2 YYDKDF (reference sequence). The CDR3, as DNA: TGTGCCACCAGCAGAGAGCGGTCAGGGGGCTATAACGAGCAGTACTTC. Encoded protein: CATSRERSGGYNEQYF.

This clonotype was counted between two and nine times. The chain combines TRBV27 with TRBJ2-7; tentative D call: TRBD2 (5 bases). Germline V gene sequence: CDR1 MNHEY, CDR2 SMNVEV (reference sequence). The V gene lost 1 base and the J gene lost 7 bases, with 17 bases spanning the gap. CDR3 length equals 15 residues. This CDR3 reads CASSLFGDYIGEQYF. In DNA form, the CDR3 reads TGTGCCAGCAGTTTATTTGGAGACTACATCGGGGAGCAGTACTTC.

This clonotype was seen more than once but under ten times. The rearrangement joins TRBV2 to TRBJ2-7, with TRBD2 matching 8 bases. Trimming at V came to 0 bases and at J to 3 bases, leaving 4 bases not matched to a gene. The CDR3 is 15 residues long. Germline V lookup: CDR1 SNHLY, CDR2 FYNNEI. This CDR3 reads CASSEAKRESYEQYF. Here the CDR3 DNA reads TGTGCCAGCAGTGAAGCGAAGCGGGAGAGCTACGAGCAGTACTTC. The whole variable domain, filled in from reference TRBV2 and TRBJ2-7, reads EPEVTQTPSHQVTQMGQEVILRCVPISNHLYFYWYRQILGQKVEFLVSFYNNEISEKSEIFDDQFSVERPDGSNFTLKIRSTKLEDSAMYFCASSEAKRESYEQYFGPGTRLTVT.

As concerns this clonotype: One base away lies a much larger clone, so this may be a sequencing read error. The chain couples TRBV7-9 to TRBJ2-5; weak D call: TRBD2 (5 bases). The germline gives CDR1 SEHNR, CDR2 FQNEAQ (reference sequence). This CDR3 is 15 amino acids long. The DNA for the CDR3 is TGTGCCAGCAGCTTAAAGCGGTTTGGGGAAGAGACCCTGTACTTC. Amino acid sequence: CASSLKRFGEETLYF.

With respect to this clonotype: The junction departs from germline at one end; a sequencing error may be responsible. The V and J genes are TRBV5-3 and TRBJ2-3; D tentatively reads TRBD1 or TRBD2 (5 bases each). TRBV5-3 is identified as an open reading frame with a role that is uncertain. The CDR3 is made up of 17 amino acids. The CDR3 DNA reads TGCGCCAGCAGCTTAAGGGGACGTCGGCCAAGCACAGATACGCAGTATTTT. Residues: CASSLRGRRPSTDTQYF.

This clonotype occurred many times. The chain links TRBV11-2 to TRBJ2-1; D not certain. Trimming took off 5 bases at V and 7 bases at J, with 12 bases between the two ends. The length of the CDR3 is 13 residues. Per the germline V gene, CDR1 is SGHAT and CDR2 is FQNNGV. CDR3 in amino acids: CASSAHHLNEQFF. Here the CDR3 DNA reads TGTGCCAGCAGCGCTCACCATTTAAATGAGCAGTTCTTC.

V gene TRBV4-1 combines with J gene TRBJ2-7; the match to TRBD2 covers 7 bases. With V trimmed by 4 bases and J by 2 bases, 11 bases remained unmatched. This CDR3 region has 16 residues. Germline lookup yields CDR1 MGHRA and CDR2 YSYEKL. This chain's CDR3 is CASSLTTSDPPYEQYF. DNA for the CDR3: TGCGCCAGCAGCCTAACAACTAGCGACCCCCCCTACGAGCAGTACTTC.

In its sample, this clonotype was seen a few times. The V and J genes are TRBV27 and TRBJ1-5; D is uncertain. This CDR3 has 12 residues. Germline loops: CDR1 MNHEY, CDR2 SMNVEV (reference sequence). V lost 8 bases, J lost 6 bases, and 11 bases lay in between. The CDR3 protein is CASGRGGQPQHF. The CDR3 DNA follows: TGTGCCAGCGGAAGAGGTGGTCAGCCCCAGCATTTT.

A remark on this clonotype: One end of the junction is discordant with germline, which a read error may explain. The J gene is TRBJ2-7, the V gene TRBV4-1; maybe TRBD1 (6 bases). The CDR3 runs to 18 residues. The germline V gene has CDR1 MGHRA and CDR2 YSYEKL. The CDR3 spells CAGSQDPPRTVISYEQYF. The CDR3 coding sequence is TGCGCCGGCAGCCAAGACCCCCCGAGGACAGTGATCTCCTATGAGCAGTACTTC.

The rearrangement links TRBV4-1 to TRBJ2-7; D is undetermined. CDR3 length equals 14 residues. Germline-derived CDR1 and CDR2 are MGHRA and YSYEKL. Trimming took 4 bases from V and 3 from J, leaving 13 bases between them. CDR3 region: CASSPTLEFYEQYF. In DNA, the CDR3 is TGCGCCAGCAGCCCTACTCTGGAGTTCTACGAGCAGTACTTC.

V gene TRBV7-9 combines with J gene TRBJ2-7; 7 bases are a match to TRBD2. CDR1 and CDR2 from the germline V gene are SEHNR and FQNEAQ (reference sequence). Trimming cost V 8 bases and J 3 bases; bases outside gene matches: 4. CDR3 size: 12 residues. CDR3 DNA sequence: TGTGCCAGCGTGAGCGGGGACTACGAGCAGTACTTC. Protein product: CASVSGDYEQYF.

This clonotype showed up many times. The J gene is TRBJ1-5, the V gene TRBV27; D perhaps matches TRBD1 (5 bases). Trimming shortened V by 6 bases and J by 3 bases, and 12 bases separated the two germline ends. CDR1 is MNHEY, CDR2 SMNVEV, per germline (reference sequence). The CDR3 is 14 residues long. DNA of the CDR3: TGTGCCAGCAGGGGGGGTCATATCAATCAGCCCCAGCATTTT. Translated, it gives CASRGGHINQPQHF.

In the case of this clonotype: A far larger clone is only one base removed, so a read error is likely. The chain recombines TRBV27 with TRBJ2-7; D is tentatively TRBD1 or TRBD2 (5 bases each). The CDR3 runs 12 residues. From germline, CDR1 is MNHEY and CDR2 SMNVEV (reference sequence). The CDR3 protein is CASSTGTYERYF. The CDR3 coding sequence is TGTGCCAGCAGTACGGGGACCTACGAGCGGTACTTC.

The rearrangement joins TRBV12-3 or TRBV12-4 to TRBJ2-7; D may be TRBD1 or TRBD2 (5 bases each). This CDR3 contains 17 residues. V lost 5 bases to trimming and J lost 0 bases, with 20 bases between them. The CDR3 sequence is CASSLSRVRVSSYEQYF. The DNA for the CDR3 is TGTGCCAGCAGTCTCTCCAGGGTGCGGGTTAGCTCCTACGAGCAGTACTTC.

This clonotype was recorded at least ten times. The rearrangement links TRBV24-1 to TRBJ2-1, with TRBD2 identical over 10 bases. This CDR3 comprises 16 residues. Trimming cost V 6 bases and J 6 bases; bases outside gene matches: 10. The V gene's germline CDR1 is KGHDR and CDR2 SFDVKD. CDR3: CATSSLAGVFFNEQFF. The CDR3 DNA follows: TGTGCCACCAGTTCCCTAGCGGGAGTGTTTTTCAATGAGCAGTTCTTC.

The V and J genes are TRBV5-3 and TRBJ1-1; 12 nucleotides line up with TRBD1. TRBV5-3 has ORF status, its function being uncertain. This CDR3 has 15 residues. Trimming removed 10 bases from V and 3 bases from J; junction bases left unmatched: 10. This CDR3 is CACSLGQGADTEAFF. CDR3 coding DNA: TGTGCCTGCAGCTTGGGACAGGGGGCCGACACTGAAGCTTTCTTT.

At least ten counts were recorded for this clonotype. The chain links TRBV19 to TRBJ2-7; no reliable D call. Trimming cost V 3 bases and J 1 base, with 7 bases left between them. Germline CDR1 is LNHDA and CDR2 is SQIVND (reference sequence). The CDR3 totals 13 residues. The CDR3 loop reads CASSIRLSYEQYF. CDR3 DNA sequence: TGTGCCAGTAGTATCAGACTTTCCTACGAGCAGTACTTC.

This clonotype was found many times. The chain couples TRBV7-9 to TRBJ1-5; D uncertain. Trimming shortened V by 5 bases and J by 5 bases, and 7 bases separated the two germline ends. Germline loops: CDR1 SEHNR, CDR2 FQNEAQ (reference sequence). The CDR3 has 12 amino acids. The CDR3 protein is CASSLGDQPQHF. The CDR3 DNA reads as TGTGCCAGCAGCCTGGGCGATCAGCCCCAGCATTTT.

This clonotype showed up many times. The chain carries TRBV10-1 and TRBJ2-3; 7 positions agree with TRBD1. The germline CDR1 and CDR2 sequences are WNHNN and SYGVQD (reference sequence). V shed 4 bases and J 0 bases; nucleotides not matched to a gene: 10. The CDR3 covers 17 residues. CDR3 coding DNA: TGCGCCAGCAGTGTAGACAGGGACACCTATAGCACAGATACGCAGTATTTT. Its translation is CASSVDRDTYSTDTQYF.

This clonotype was seen many times. The chain carries TRBV12-3 or TRBV12-4 and TRBJ2-7, with D maybe TRBD2 (6 bases). This CDR3 region has 17 residues. Trimming took 1 base from V and 4 from J, leaving 20 bases between them. The DNA for the CDR3 is TGTGCCAGCAGTTTAGGATTGGTCCGGGAGCGACGGTACGAGCAGTACTTC. Translating it yields CASSLGLVRERRYEQYF.

This clonotype has ten or more counts. This chain connects TRBV29-1 to TRBJ2-7, with TRBD2 matching 9 bases. V shed 1 base, J shed 7 bases, and the junction held 14 bases outside the gene matches. The CDR3 totals 16 residues. Looked up from germline, CDR1 is SQVTM and CDR2 is ANQGSEA. The CDR3 coding sequence is TGCAGCGTTGAAGGACCGGGGGAGCGGGAGGTGAGGGAGCAGTACTTC. Encoded protein: CSVEGPGEREVREQYF.

The sample holds many counts of this clonotype. The chain has TRBV7-9 and TRBJ2-7; D gene ambiguous. Looked up from germline, CDR1 is SEHNR and CDR2 is FQNEAQ (reference sequence). The V end was cut by 4 bases, the J end by 2 bases, with 21 bases between. CDR3 length: 17 residues. The CDR3 DNA is TGTGCCAGCAGCTCTCCCGTCCTCGGTGGGTCCCCCTACGAGCAGTACTTC. Its protein is CASSSPVLGGSPYEQYF.

In its sample, this clonotype was seen many times. The chain employs TRBV30 and TRBJ2-3; 9 bases fit TRBD1. After removal of 2 bases from V and 4 bases from J, the junction contained 7 bases not matched to a gene. CDR1 and CDR2 (germline): GTSNPN, SVGIG (reference sequence). The CDR3 has 15 amino acids. The CDR3 sequence: CAWSWGQGVADTQYF. The DNA for the CDR3 is TGTGCCTGGAGTTGGGGACAGGGTGTTGCAGATACGCAGTATTTT.

This chain uses TRBV27 with TRBJ2-7, with 7 bases lining up with TRBD1. Germline V lookup: CDR1 MNHEY, CDR2 SMNVEV (reference sequence). The trim removed 4 bases at V and 0 bases at J, leaving 9 bases unmatched. This CDR3 is built from 16 residues. This CDR3 is CASSSPNRGPSYEQYF. The CDR3 DNA sequence: TGTGCCAGCAGTTCCCCCAACAGGGGACCCTCCTACGAGCAGTACTTC.

As for this clonotype: With a much larger clone just one base away, this may be a read error. This rearrangement joins TRBV28 to TRBJ1-2; D is unresolved. Germline CDR1 reads MDHEN; CDR2 reads SYDVKM. Trimming took 8 bases from V and 0 from J, leaving 19 bases between them. CDR3 length: 16 residues. This chain's CDR3 is CASGHHFSEANYGYTF. CDR3 nucleotides: TGTGCCAGCGGCCACCATTTTTCAGAAGCTAACTATGGCTACACCTTC.

This clonotype was recorded at least ten times. The chain is built from TRBV27 and TRBJ1-5; maybe TRBD1 (6 bases). V lost 1 base and J lost 3, with 10 bases in between. The CDR3 runs 15 residues. Germline-derived CDR1 and CDR2 are MNHEY and SMNVEV (reference sequence). CDR3 protein: CASSLYGQYNQPQHF. CDR3 DNA sequence: TGTGCCAGCAGTTTATACGGACAGTACAATCAGCCCCAGCATTTT.

This clonotype was seen ten or more times. The chain joins TRBV5-1 to TRBJ2-2; the D is unclear. Germline V gene data show CDR1 as SGHRS and CDR2 as YFSETQ. V lost 6 bases, J lost 2 bases, and 11 bases lay in between. This CDR3 spans 14 amino acids. CDR3 amino acids: CASKPGQNTGELFF. DNA for the CDR3: TGCGCCAGCAAACCGGGCCAAAACACCGGGGAGCTGTTTTTT.

This clonotype was picked up many times. The rearrangement uses TRBV7-9 and TRBJ1-1; D is ambiguous. There are 13 residues in the CDR3. The V gene's germline CDR1 is SEHNR and CDR2 FQNEAQ (reference sequence). V shed 2 bases and J shed 0 bases, with 4 bases lying between them. CDR3 region: CASSLPLNTEAFF. In nucleotides, the CDR3 is TGTGCCAGCAGCTTACCGTTGAACACTGAAGCTTTCTTT. The full variable domain, completed using reference TRBV7-9 and TRBJ1-1, is DTGVSQNPRHKITKRGQNVTFRCDPISEHNRLYWYRQTLGQGPEFLTYFQNEAQLEKSRLLSDRFSAERPKGSFSTLEIQRTEQGDSAMYLCASSLPLNTEAFFGQGTRLTVV.

Ten or more counts support this clonotype. This chain connects TRBV18 to TRBJ1-5; no clear D. Looked up from germline, CDR1 is KGHSH and CDR2 is LQKENI. CDR3 length: 14 residues. The V gene lost 1 base and the J gene lost 0 bases, with 4 bases spanning the gap. CDR3 residues: CASSPQVSNQPQHF. The CDR3 bases are TGTGCCAGCTCACCACAGGTTAGCAATCAGCCCCAGCATTTT. The whole variable domain, remainder taken from reference TRBV18 and TRBJ1-5, is NAGVMQNPRHLVRRRGQEARLRCSPMKGHSHVYWYRQLPEEGLKFMVYLQKENIIDESGMPKERFSAEFPKEGPSILRIQQVVRGDSAAYFCASSPQVSNQPQHFGDGTRLSIL.

The table lists this clonotype with many counts. The J gene is TRBJ2-2, the V gene TRBV27; maybe TRBD1 (6 bases). This CDR3 is 13 amino acids long. The ends were cut back, 2 bases at V and 5 bases at J, with 6 bases in the middle. Germline V gene data show CDR1 as MNHEY and CDR2 as SMNVEV (reference sequence). Here the CDR3 DNA reads TGTGCCAGCAGTTTACAGGGGACCGGGGAGCTGTTTTTT. Translating gives CASSLQGTGELFF.

This clonotype was picked up many times. CDR3 bases: TGTGCCATCAGTGAGGTCCTAGCGGACTCCTACGAGCAGTACTTC. It codes for CAISEVLADSYEQYF. This chain joins TRBV10-3 and TRBJ2-7; 7 nucleotides line up with TRBD2. Trimming took 2 bases from V and 0 from J; bases not matched to a gene: 4. The CDR3 is made up of 15 amino acids. Germline values: CDR1 ENHRY, CDR2 SYGVKD.